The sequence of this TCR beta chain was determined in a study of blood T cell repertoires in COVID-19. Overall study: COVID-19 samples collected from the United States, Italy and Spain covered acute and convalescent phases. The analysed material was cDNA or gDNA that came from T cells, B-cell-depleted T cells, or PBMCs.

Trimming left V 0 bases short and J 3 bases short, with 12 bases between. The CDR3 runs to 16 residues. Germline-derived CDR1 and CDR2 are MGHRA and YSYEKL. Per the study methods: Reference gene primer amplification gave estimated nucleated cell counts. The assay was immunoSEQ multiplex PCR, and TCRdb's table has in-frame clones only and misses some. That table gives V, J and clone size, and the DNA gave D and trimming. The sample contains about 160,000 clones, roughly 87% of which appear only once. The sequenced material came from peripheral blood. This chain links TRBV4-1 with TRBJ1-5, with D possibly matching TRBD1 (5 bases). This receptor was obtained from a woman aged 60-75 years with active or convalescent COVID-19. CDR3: CASSQDRRGPNQPQHF. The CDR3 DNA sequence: TGCGCCAGCAGCCAAGATCGGAGGGGTCCCAATCAGCCCCAGCATTTT.